This T cell receptor (beta chain) is from a study of cytomegalovirus exposure and HLA in healthy donors. Germline CDR1 and CDR2: SGHRS and YFSETQ. Between the trimmed V and J ends, which lost 4 bases and 2 bases, there was a span of 13 bases. The CDR3 runs 14 residues. Clones were read by immunoSEQ multiplex PCR, and TCRdb kept only the in-frame ones, dropping some. This sample has some 130,000 clones, with 70% to 90% found just once. The material sequenced was PBMCs. The sequence came from a woman aged 25 to 39 in good health and CMV-seronegative. The gene calls are TRBV5-1 and TRBJ2-7, with D perhaps matching TRBD1 or TRBD2 (5 bases each). CDR3: CASSLGAGTYEQYF. The CDR3 DNA reads TGCGCCAGCAGCCTGGGAGCAGGGACCTACGAGCAGTACTTC.